A selection of T cell receptor beta chains follows, all from one sample in a study of blood T cells in healthy people across ages. MiXCR was run by TCRdb on the 5' RACE reads, yielding one entry per CDR3 protein. The data contain 1.2 million to 1.5 million distinct CDR3 sequences, 42% of them singletons. Material for sequencing was blood. The receptor source for this set is a woman between 18 and 29 years old in good health. Each CDR3 is given with its conserved first and last residue. Fields, in order: J gene, V gene, clone size, D gene, CDR3 protein, CDR3 DNA. The D gene is left open where the match is weak. The size of a clone is reported for some rows only, either as once, few or many, or as a class for expanded clones.

>TRBJ2-5|TRBV12-3/TRBV12-4|.|.
CASSAAEVQETQYF
TGTGCCAGCAGTGCCGCGGAGGTACAAGAGACCCAGTACTTC
>TRBJ2-7|TRBV5-5|.|.
CASSFQGGPAYEQYF
TGTGCCAGCAGCTTTCAGGGGGGGCCAGCCTACGAGCAGTACTTC
>TRBJ2-7|TRBV3-1|once|TRBD2
CASSANGGSSYEQYF
TGTGCCAGCAGCGCAAACGGGGGGAGCTCCTACGAGCAGTACTTC
>TRBJ1-2|TRBV21-1|.|.
CASTKVTEKGAADIYGYTF
TGTGCCAGCACCAAGGTGACGGAAAAGGGGGCAGCGGATATCTATGGCTACACCTTC
>TRBJ2-5|TRBV4-1|.|TRBD2
CASSQDWVSGGDNEQYF
TGCGCCAGCAGCCAAGATTGGGTTAGCGGGGGGGACAATGAGCAGTACTTC
>TRBJ1-2|TRBV10-2|.|.
CASSYDSANYGYTF
TGCGCCAGCAGTTATGACAGCGCTAACTATGGCTACACCTTC
>TRBJ2-1|TRBV12-3/TRBV12-4|few|TRBD2
CASSGQRGGPYNEQFF
TGTGCCAGCAGTGGCCAGCGGGGGGGCCCCTACAATGAGCAGTTCTTC
>TRBJ2-7|TRBV20-1|few|.
CSSTSTQTYEQYF
TGCAGTTCTACAAGCACGCAGACCTACGAGCAGTACTTC
>TRBJ2-3|TRBV4-1|.|TRBD1
CASRLKGADTTDTQYF
TGCGCCAGCAGGCTAAAGGGGGCCGATACCACAGATACGCAGTATTTT
>TRBJ2-3|TRBV20-1|.|.
CSARGGYTDTQYF
TGCAGTGCTAGAGGGGGGTACACAGATACGCAGTATTTT
>TRBJ2-7|TRBV12-3/TRBV12-4|.|.
CASSLRRQSSYEQYF
TGTGCCAGCAGTTTGAGGCGGCAAAGCTCCTACGAGCAGTACTTC
>TRBJ2-7|TRBV2|many|TRBD2
CASSGSSGNYEQYF
TGTGCCAGCAGTGGATCTAGCGGTAACTACGAGCAGTACTTC
>TRBJ2-7|TRBV7-2|few|TRBD2
CASHPGGRNEQYF
TGTGCCAGCCACCCGGGGGGTAGGAACGAGCAGTACTTC
>TRBJ2-3|TRBV9|.|TRBD2
CASSATSGGHTDTQYF
TGTGCCAGCAGCGCCACTAGCGGGGGGCACACAGATACGCAGTATTTT
>TRBJ2-4|TRBV20-1|.|TRBD1
CSASSRTGVNIQYF
TGCAGTGCTAGCTCGAGGACAGGAGTAAACATTCAGTACTTC
>TRBJ1-2|TRBV29-1|.|TRBD1
CSGTGVDTF
TGCAGCGGTACAGGGGTTGACACCTTC
>TRBJ2-2|TRBV11-2|once|.
CASSFQTGSYAGELFF
TGTGCCAGCAGCTTTCAAACAGGGAGCTACGCCGGGGAGCTGTTTTTT
>TRBJ2-5|TRBV2|.|.
CAGRQDQETQYF
TGTGCCGGCAGACAGGATCAAGAGACCCAGTACTTC
>TRBJ2-7|TRBV2|.|.
CASSVANLSEQYF
TGTGCCAGCAGTGTAGCGAATTTGTCCGAGCAGTACTTC
>TRBJ2-3|TRBV7-6|.|TRBD2
CASSSTGLAGTDTQYF
TGTGCCAGCAGTTCAACGGGACTAGCGGGCACAGATACGCAGTATTTT
>TRBJ2-5|TRBV4-1|.|.
CASSQDSSGQTQYF
TGCGCCAGCAGCCAAGACTCTAGTGGGCAGACCCAGTACTTC
>TRBJ2-7|TRBV4-1|few|.
CASSQDSAEGGTSYEQYF
TGCGCCAGCAGCCAAGATTCGGCGGAAGGCGGGACGTCCTACGAGCAGTACTTC
>TRBJ1-6|TRBV6-6|.|.
CASSFDRYLYKSPLHF
TGTGCCAGCAGCTTCGACCGCTACTTATATAAGTCACCCCTCCACTTT
>TRBJ2-7|TRBV20-1|.|.
CSARALSLPTYEQYF
TGCAGTGCTAGAGCTTTGAGCCTTCCTACCTACGAGCAGTACTTC
>TRBJ2-4|TRBV3-1|few|.
CASSHSRGGTAKNIQYF
TGTGCCAGCAGCCACTCGCGAGGGGGTACAGCCAAAAACATTCAGTACTTC
>TRBJ1-2|TRBV24-1|.|TRBD1
CATCGRGQGALNYGYTF
TGTGCCACCTGCGGCCGGGGACAGGGGGCGCTTAACTATGGCTACACCTTC
>TRBJ2-5|TRBV6-5|.|TRBD1
CASSYSGQGGVGETQYF
TGTGCCAGCAGTTACTCCGGACAGGGTGGGGTTGGAGAGACCCAGTACTTC
>TRBJ2-3|TRBV4-2|few|.
CASSQAAASTDTQYF
TGTGCCAGCAGCCAAGCAGCGGCTAGCACAGATACGCAGTATTTT
>TRBJ1-6|TRBV20-1|.|.
CSAETQGTGNSPPHF
TGCAGTGCTGAAACGCAGGGAACGGGCAATTCACCCCCCCACTTT
>TRBJ2-3|TRBV29-1|few|TRBD2
CIAVPGLAATDTQYF
TGCATAGCGGTTCCGGGACTAGCGGCCACAGATACGCAGTATTTT
>TRBJ2-7|TRBV29-1|.|TRBD1
CSVLKTGGDEQYF
TGCAGCGTTCTCAAGACAGGGGGCGACGAGCAGTACTTC
>TRBJ2-1|TRBV24-1|few|.
CATSDSPGYNEQFF
TGTGCCACCAGTGATTCTCCCGGCTACAATGAGCAGTTCTTC
>TRBJ2-1|TRBV11-2|few|TRBD2
CASSFPLAGVNEQFF
TGTGCCAGCAGCTTCCCACTAGCGGGTGTAAATGAGCAGTTCTTC
>TRBJ1-6|TRBV6-2/TRBV6-3|.|.
CASSYSQGMNSPLHF
TGTGCCAGCAGTTACTCGCAGGGTATGAATTCACCCCTCCACTTT
>TRBJ2-7|TRBV29-1|many|.
CSVVIRESYEQYF
TGCAGCGTTGTCATCAGAGAATCCTACGAGCAGTACTTC
>TRBJ2-1|TRBV5-1|.|TRBD2
CASTYAWDGGINEQFF
TGCGCCAGCACCTATGCCTGGGACGGGGGGATCAATGAGCAGTTCTTC
>TRBJ2-3|TRBV6-5|.|.
CASRRGIGTDTQYF
TGTGCCAGCAGACGGGGGATTGGCACAGATACGCAGTATTTT
>TRBJ2-5|TRBV29-1|few|.
CSVEDRVETQYF
TGCAGCGTTGAAGATCGTGTGGAGACCCAGTACTTC